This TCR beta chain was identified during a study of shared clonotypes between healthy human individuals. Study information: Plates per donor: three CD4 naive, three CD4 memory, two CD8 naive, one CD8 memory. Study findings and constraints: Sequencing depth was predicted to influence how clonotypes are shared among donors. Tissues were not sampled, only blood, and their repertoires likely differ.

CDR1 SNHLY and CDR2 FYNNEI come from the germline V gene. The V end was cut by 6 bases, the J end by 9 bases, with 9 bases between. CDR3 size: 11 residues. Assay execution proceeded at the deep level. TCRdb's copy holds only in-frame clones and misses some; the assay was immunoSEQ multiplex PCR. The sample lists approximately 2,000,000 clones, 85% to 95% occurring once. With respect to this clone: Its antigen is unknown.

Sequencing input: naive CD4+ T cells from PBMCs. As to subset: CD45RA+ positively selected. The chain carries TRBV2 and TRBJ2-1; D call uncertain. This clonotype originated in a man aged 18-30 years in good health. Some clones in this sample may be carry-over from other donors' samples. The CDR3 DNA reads TGTGCCAGCAGCTTATCGGGTGAGCAGTTCTTC. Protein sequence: CASSLSGEQFF.